This T cell receptor beta chain was observed in a study of regulatory T cells in long-lasting Graves disease. Investigators prepared the TCR beta libraries by applying iRepertoire HTBI primers and Arm-PCR of CDR3 regions. TCRdb redid the calling of the multiplex PCR reads with MiXCR, one entry per CDR3 protein. The sample includes some 410,000 distinct CDR3 sequences, around 15% seen only once; the top ten take approximately 11%. Time point noted: newly diagnosed GD, antithyroid drugs for less than 3 months. Making the TCR library involved RNA that had been extracted from PBMCs. The germline V gene has CDR1 SQVTM and CDR2 ANQGSEA. This CDR3 is 12 amino acids long. The V and J ends lost 0 bases and 9 bases respectively, with 8 bases between them. This clonotype was seen only a few times. Separately, the same data were catalogued under a study of T cells in Graves' hyperthyroidism and ophthalmopathy.

Here the sequenced sample was peripheral blood mononuclear cells (PBMCs), taken at new diagnosis, from a patient treated with antithyroid drugs. V and J are TRBV29-1 and TRBJ2-2; D call uncertain. The source is a young woman with Graves disease. This chain's CDR3 is CSVEDRFRELFF. In DNA form, the CDR3 reads TGCAGCGTTGAAGATAGATTCCGGGAGCTGTTTTTT.